This T cell receptor beta chain was sequenced in a study of blood T cell repertoires in COVID-19 (dated by TCRdb to 2020 to 2022). General notes on the study: The collaborator samples originated in the United States, Italy and Spain and spanned the acute and convalescent phases of COVID-19. The prospective study material was composed of cDNA or gDNA derived from T cells, B-cell-depleted T cells, or PBMCs. Subjects who had been exposed to COVID-19, were actively infected with it, or had recovered from it provided the deeply sampled blood TCRbeta repertoires that made up the dataset. The repertoires were released in a freely available public database intended as a resource for research on the immune response to SARS-CoV-2. Samples were obtained from the ongoing ImmuneRACE study (first 160 participants) and from 950 to 1,500 subjects provided by 6 global collaborators. Sample metadata almost always included a de-identified subject ID, COVID-19 status, age in years and sex. Where available, HLA class I and class II types were taken from metadata supplied by the sample provider and were not determined by assay-based typing. Overall study outcomes, separate from this receptor: The amount of clinical and demographic metadata varied by source and participant and was provided uncurated.

TCRbeta CDR3 regions were amplified from genomic DNA by means of the immunoSEQ Assay, a bias-controlled multiplex PCR. The study's processing was this. The number of nucleated cells in each sample was estimated by amplification of reference gene primers within the assay. Sequence reads were collapsed and filtered to measure the absolute abundance of every unique TCRbeta CDR3 rearrangement. Productive Simpson clonality was computed per sample as the square root of Simpson's diversity index over productive rearrangements. TCRdb mirrors the immuneACCESS table, restricted to in-frame sequences. Some clones are absent from its copies; in checked studies, under half trace to an unresolved V gene, and the reason for the others is unknown. V, J and clone size were drawn from that table, and D and trimming were deduced from the DNA. The sample records about 99,000 clones, roughly 84% of which are singletons. 2% of the sample lies in the top ten.

Its CDR3 holds 16 amino acids, cysteine through phenylalanine. Only the CDR3 part of the read is kept: 48 bases, read in frame from the first base. The germline V gene (reference sequence) supplies CDR1 LGHDT and CDR2 YNNKEL. At the junction V is shortened by 4 bases and J by 4 bases, with 19 bases in between. As regards this clone: Its antigen target is currently unknown. No qualities accompany the bases; no much larger clone lies one base away.

Each collaborating institution followed its own protocols to collect whole blood in K2EDTA tubes. For TCRbeta analysis, collaborators shipped samples as frozen whole blood, isolated PBMCs, or DNA extracted from either of those sample types. The source is a man between 65 and 79 years old with active or convalescent COVID-19. The rearrangement joined TRBV3-1 (or the pseudogene TRBV3-2) to TRBJ1-2, with a weak D call of TRBD1 (6 bases match). The sequenced sample was peripheral blood. The CDR3 region: CASSLRGGSLFYGYTF. The base sequence is TGTGCCAGCAGCCTTAGGGGGGGGAGCCTTTTCTATGGCTACACCTTC.